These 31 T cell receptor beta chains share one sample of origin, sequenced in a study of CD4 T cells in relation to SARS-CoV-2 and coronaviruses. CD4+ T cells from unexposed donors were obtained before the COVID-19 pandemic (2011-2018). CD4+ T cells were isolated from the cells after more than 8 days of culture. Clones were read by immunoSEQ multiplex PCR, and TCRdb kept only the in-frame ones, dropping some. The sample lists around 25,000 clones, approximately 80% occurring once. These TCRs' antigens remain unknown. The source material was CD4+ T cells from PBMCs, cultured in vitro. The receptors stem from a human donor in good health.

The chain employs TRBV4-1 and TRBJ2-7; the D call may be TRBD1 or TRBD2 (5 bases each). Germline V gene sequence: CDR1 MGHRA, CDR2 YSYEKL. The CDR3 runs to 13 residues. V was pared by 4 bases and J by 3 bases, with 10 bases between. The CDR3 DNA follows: TGCGCCAGCAGCCGGGACGGGCGCTACGAGCAGTACTTC. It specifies CASSRDGRYEQYF.

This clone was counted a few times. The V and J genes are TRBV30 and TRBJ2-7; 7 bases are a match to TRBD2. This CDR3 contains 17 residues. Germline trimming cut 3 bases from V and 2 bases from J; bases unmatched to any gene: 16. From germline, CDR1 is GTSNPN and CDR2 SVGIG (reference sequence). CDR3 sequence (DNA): TGTGCCTGGAGGGGGGGAAGCGGGAAGGATAGGGCCTACGAGCAGTACTTC. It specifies CAWRGGSGKDRAYEQYF.

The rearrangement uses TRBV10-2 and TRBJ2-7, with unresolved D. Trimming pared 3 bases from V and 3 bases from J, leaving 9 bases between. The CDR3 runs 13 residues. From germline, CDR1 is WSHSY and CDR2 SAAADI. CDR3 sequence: CASSEGLYYEQYF. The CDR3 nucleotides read TGCGCCAGCAGTGAAGGTCTTTACTACGAGCAGTACTTC.

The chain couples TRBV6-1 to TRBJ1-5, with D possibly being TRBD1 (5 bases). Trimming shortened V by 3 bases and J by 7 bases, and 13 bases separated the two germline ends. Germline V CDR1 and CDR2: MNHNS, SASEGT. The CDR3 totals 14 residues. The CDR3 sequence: CASSDDGAWQPQHF. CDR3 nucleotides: TGTGCCAGCAGTGACGATGGGGCTTGGCAGCCCCAGCATTTT.

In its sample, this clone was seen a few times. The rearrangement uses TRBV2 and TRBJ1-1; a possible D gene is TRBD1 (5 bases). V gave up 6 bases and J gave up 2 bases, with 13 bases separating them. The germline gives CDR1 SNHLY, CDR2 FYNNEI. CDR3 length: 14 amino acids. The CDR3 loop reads CASRGGEVNTEAFF. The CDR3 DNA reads TGTGCCAGCAGGGGAGGGGAGGTTAACACTGAAGCTTTCTTT.

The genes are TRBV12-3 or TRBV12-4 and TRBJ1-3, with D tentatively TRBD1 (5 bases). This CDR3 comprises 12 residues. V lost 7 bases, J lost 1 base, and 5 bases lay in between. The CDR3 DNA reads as TGTGCCAGCACAGGGTCTGGAAACACCATATATTTT. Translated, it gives CASTGSGNTIYF.

DNA for the CDR3: TGCGCCAGCAGCCAAGAGGGGTTGCGGGACCCCATTACCTTATACAATGAGCAGTTCTTC. This codes for CASSQEGLRDPITLYNEQFF. The chain uses TRBV4-1 and TRBJ2-1, with D possibly matching TRBD2 (6 bases). V dropped 0 bases and J dropped 4 bases, with 25 bases sitting between them. The CDR3 covers 20 residues. Looked up from germline, CDR1 is MGHRA and CDR2 is YSYEKL.

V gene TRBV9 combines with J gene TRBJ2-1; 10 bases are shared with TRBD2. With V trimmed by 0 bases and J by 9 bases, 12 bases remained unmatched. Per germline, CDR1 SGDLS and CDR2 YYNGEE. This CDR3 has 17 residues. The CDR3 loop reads CASSVATEAGGPGEQFF. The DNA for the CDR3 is TGTGCCAGCAGCGTAGCTACGGAAGCGGGAGGGCCAGGTGAGCAGTTCTTC.

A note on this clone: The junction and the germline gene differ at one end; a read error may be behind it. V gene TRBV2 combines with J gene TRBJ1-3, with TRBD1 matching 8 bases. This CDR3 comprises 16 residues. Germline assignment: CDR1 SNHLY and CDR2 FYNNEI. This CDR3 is CASREGQGAQRNTIYF. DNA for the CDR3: TGTGCCAGCAGAGAAGGACAGGGCGCGCAGAGAAACACCATATATTTT.

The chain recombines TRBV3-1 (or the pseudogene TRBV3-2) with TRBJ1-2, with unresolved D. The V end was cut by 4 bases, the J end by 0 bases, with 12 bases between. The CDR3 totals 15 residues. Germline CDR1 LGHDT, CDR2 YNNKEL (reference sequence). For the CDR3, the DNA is TGTGCCAGCAGCCCCGGCCCCGACGCTAACTATGGCTACACCTTC. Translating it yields CASSPGPDANYGYTF.

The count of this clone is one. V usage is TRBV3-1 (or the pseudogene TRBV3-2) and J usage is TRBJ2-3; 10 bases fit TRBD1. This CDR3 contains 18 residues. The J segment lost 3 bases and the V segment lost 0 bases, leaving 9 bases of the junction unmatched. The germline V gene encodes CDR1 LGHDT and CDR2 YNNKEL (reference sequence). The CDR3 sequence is CASSQDWRQGAQTDTQYF. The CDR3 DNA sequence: TGTGCCAGCAGCCAAGACTGGAGACAGGGGGCTCAGACAGATACGCAGTATTTT.

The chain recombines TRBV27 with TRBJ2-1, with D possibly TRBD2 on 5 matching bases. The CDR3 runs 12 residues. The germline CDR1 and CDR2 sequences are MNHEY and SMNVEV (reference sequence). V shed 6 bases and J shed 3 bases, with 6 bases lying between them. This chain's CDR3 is CASSGDYNEQFF. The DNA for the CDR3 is TGTGCCAGCAGCGGGGACTACAATGAGCAGTTCTTC.

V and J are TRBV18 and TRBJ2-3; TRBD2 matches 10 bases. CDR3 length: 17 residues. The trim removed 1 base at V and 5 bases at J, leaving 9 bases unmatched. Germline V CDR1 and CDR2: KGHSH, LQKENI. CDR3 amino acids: CASSPRPSGSSGDTQYF. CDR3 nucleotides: TGTGCCAGCTCACCACGACCTAGCGGGAGTTCGGGAGATACGCAGTATTTT. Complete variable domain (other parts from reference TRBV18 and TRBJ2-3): NAGVMQNPRHLVRRRGQEARLRCSPMKGHSHVYWYRQLPEEGLKFMVYLQKENIIDESGMPKERFSAEFPKEGPSILRIQQVVRGDSAAYFCASSPRPSGSSGDTQYFGPGTRLTVL.

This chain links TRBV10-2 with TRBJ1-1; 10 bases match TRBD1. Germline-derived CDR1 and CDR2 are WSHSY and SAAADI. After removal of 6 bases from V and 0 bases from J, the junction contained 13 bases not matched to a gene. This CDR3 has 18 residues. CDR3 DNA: TGCGCCAGCAGGCTACGAGCTCCGGGACAGGGGATGAACACTGAAGCTTTCTTT. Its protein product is CASRLRAPGQGMNTEAFF.

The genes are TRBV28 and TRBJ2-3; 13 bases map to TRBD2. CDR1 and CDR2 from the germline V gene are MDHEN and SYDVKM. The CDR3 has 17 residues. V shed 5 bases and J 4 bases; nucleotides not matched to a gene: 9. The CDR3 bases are TGTGCCAGCAGTCTCCTGGGACTAGCGGGACAACCAGATACGCAGTATTTT. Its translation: CASSLLGLAGQPDTQYF.

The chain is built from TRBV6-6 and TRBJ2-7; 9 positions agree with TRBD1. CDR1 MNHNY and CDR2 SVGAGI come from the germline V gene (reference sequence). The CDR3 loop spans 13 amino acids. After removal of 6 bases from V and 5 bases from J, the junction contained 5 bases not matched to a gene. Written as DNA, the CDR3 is TGTGCCAGCAGACAGACAGGGGGAGACGAGCAGTACTTC. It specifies CASRQTGGDEQYF.

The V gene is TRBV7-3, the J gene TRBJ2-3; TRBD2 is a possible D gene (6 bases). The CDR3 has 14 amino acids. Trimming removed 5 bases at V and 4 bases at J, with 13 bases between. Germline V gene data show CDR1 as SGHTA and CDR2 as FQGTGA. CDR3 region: CASSLSWDSDTQYF. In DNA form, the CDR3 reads TGTGCCAGCAGCCTAAGTTGGGACTCAGATACGCAGTATTTT.

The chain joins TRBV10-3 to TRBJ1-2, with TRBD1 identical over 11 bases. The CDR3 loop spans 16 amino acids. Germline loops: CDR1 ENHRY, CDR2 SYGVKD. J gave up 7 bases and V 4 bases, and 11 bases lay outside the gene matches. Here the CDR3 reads CAISGIQDRGLSGYTF. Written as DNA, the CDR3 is TGTGCCATCAGTGGCATTCAGGACAGGGGGCTAAGTGGCTACACCTTC.

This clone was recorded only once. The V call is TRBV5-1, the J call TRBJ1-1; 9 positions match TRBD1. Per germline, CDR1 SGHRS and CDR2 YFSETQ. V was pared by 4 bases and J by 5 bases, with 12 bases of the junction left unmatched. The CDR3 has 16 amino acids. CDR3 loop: CASSADRGPASTEAFF. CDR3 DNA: TGCGCCAGCAGCGCGGACAGGGGCCCCGCCAGTACTGAAGCTTTCTTT.

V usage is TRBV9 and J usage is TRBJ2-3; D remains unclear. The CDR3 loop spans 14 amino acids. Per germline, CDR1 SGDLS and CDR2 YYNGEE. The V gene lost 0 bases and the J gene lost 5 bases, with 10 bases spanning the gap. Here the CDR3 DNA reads TGTGCCAGCAGCGTAGAGATCTACCTAGATACGCAGTATTTT. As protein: CASSVEIYLDTQYF.

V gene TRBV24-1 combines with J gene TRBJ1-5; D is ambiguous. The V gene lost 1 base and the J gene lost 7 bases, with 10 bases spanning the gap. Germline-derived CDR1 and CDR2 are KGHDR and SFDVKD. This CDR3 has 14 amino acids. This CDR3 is CATSDFGLSQPQHF. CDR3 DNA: TGTGCCACCAGTGATTTTGGACTGAGCCAGCCCCAGCATTTT.

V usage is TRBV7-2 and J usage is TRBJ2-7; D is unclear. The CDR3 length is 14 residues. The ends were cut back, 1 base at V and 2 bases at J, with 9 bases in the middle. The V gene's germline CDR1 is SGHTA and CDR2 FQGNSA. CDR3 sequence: CASSLGQRTYEQYF. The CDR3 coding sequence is TGTGCCAGCAGCTTAGGCCAGAGGACCTACGAGCAGTACTTC.

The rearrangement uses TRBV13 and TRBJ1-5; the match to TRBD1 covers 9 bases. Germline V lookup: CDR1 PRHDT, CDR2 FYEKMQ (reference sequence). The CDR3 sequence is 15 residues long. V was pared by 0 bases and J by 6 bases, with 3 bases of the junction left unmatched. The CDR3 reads CASSLGDRGGQPQHF. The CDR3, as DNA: TGTGCCAGCAGCTTAGGGGACAGGGGAGGTCAGCCCCAGCATTTT.

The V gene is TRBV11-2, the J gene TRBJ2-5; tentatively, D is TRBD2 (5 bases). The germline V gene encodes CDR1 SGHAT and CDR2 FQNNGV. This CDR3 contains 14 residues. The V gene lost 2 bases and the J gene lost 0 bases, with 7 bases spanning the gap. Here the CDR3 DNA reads TGTGCCAGCAGCTTAAGCGGCTACCAAGAGACCCAGTACTTC. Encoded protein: CASSLSGYQETQYF.

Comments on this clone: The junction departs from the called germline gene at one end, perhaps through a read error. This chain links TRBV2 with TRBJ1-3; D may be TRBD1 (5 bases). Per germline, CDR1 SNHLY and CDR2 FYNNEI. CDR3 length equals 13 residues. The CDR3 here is CARRESSGNTIYF. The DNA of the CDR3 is TGTGCCCGCAGGGAGAGCTCTGGAAACACCATATATTTT.

The CDR3 protein is CASSVEIEAFF. As DNA, the CDR3 is TGTGCCAGCAGTGTTGAGATTGAAGCTTTCTTT. This chain links TRBV6-6 with TRBJ1-1; D remains unclear. Per the germline V gene, CDR1 is MNHNY and CDR2 is SVGAGI (reference sequence). The CDR3 extends over 11 amino acids. Trimming removed 5 bases from V and 7 bases from J, with 8 bases in between.

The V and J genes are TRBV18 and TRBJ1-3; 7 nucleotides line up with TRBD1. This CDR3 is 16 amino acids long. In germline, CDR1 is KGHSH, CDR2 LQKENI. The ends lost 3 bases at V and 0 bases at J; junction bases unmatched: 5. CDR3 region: CASSPRQGVSGNTIYF. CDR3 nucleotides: TGTGCCAGCTCACCTCGTCAGGGGGTCTCTGGAAACACCATATATTTT.

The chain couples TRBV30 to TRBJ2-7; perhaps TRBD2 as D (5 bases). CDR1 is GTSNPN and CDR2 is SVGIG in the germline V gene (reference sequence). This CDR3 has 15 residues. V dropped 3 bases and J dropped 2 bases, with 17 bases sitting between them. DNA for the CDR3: TGTGCCTGGAGAGCCAAGAGACTAACGACCTACGAGCAGTACTTC. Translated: CAWRAKRLTTYEQYF.

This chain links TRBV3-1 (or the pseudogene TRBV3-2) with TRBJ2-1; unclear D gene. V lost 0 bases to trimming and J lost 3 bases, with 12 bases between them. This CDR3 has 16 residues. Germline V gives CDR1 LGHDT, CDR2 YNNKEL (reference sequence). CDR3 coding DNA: TGTGCCAGCAGCCAAGAAATTGGTCAGAACTACAATGAGCAGTTCTTC. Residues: CASSQEIGQNYNEQFF.

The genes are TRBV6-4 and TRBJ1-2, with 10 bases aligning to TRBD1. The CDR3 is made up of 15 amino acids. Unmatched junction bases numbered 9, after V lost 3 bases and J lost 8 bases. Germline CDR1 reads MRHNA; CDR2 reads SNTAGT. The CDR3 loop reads CASSETGTGATGYTF. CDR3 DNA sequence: TGTGCCAGCAGTGAAACCGGGACAGGGGCTACCGGCTACACCTTC.

The CDR3 reads CASSPGTGELHEQYF. In DNA, the CDR3 is TGTGCCAGCAGCCCTGGGACAGGGGAGCTCCACGAGCAGTACTTC. The chain couples TRBV11-3 to TRBJ2-7; 10 bases agree with TRBD1. The trim removed 5 bases at V and 5 bases at J, leaving 9 bases unmatched. There are 15 residues in the CDR3. CDR1 is SGHNT, CDR2 YENEEA, per germline.